The present entry profiles one T cell receptor beta chain with its context. No antigen is known for it. The data derive from a study of T cell responses to AZD1222 COVID-19 vaccine. Study-wide background: Investigators merged groups given second doses at roughly 4 or roughly 12 weeks.

V was shortened by 2 bases and J by 4 bases, with 12 bases between the two germline ends. CDR1 is GTSNPN, CDR2 SVGIG, per germline (reference sequence). The CDR3 is 14 residues long. Clones were read by immunoSEQ multiplex PCR, and TCRdb kept only the in-frame ones, dropping some. The table shows 96,000 or so clones, with roughly 88% occurring only once. Whole-study findings and limits: Two doses of AZD1222 preceded a rise in Spike-specific TCR breadth and depth. It was only after the peak T cell response that any repertoires were sampled. The donor group comprised mostly white British people and more females; the analysis possibly underestimated clonal diversity.

This clonotype originated in an adult in good health. V gene TRBV30 combines with J gene TRBJ1-3, with D tentatively TRBD1 (5 bases). The source material was peripheral blood, sampled on day 0 of AZD1222 vaccination. The CDR3: CAWSRRGSGNTIYF. CDR3 DNA sequence: TGTGCCTGGAGTCGGAGGGGATCAGGAAACACCATATATTTT. Filled out from reference TRBV30 and TRBJ1-3, the complete variable domain reads SQTIHQWPATLVQPVGSPLSLECTVEGTSNPNLYWYRQAAGRGLQLLFYSVGIGQISSEVPQNLSASRPQDRQFILSSKKLLLSDSGFYLCAWSRRGSGNTIYFGEGSWLTVV.